This T cell receptor beta chain was found in a study of cytomegalovirus exposure and HLA in healthy donors. About this clone itself: Its antigen is unknown.

Whole-study findings and limits: Cytomegalovirus-associated TCR beta chains were listed, numbering some 150.

It was with 60 Vbeta and 13 Jbeta primers that the PCR ran. Clones were read by immunoSEQ multiplex PCR, and TCRdb kept only the in-frame ones, dropping some. The sample holds approximately 100,000 clones, roughly 80% seen once. J gave up 4 bases and V 7 bases, and 4 bases lay outside the gene matches. The CDR3 extends over 14 amino acids. Germline V gene lookup returns CDR1 MNHEY and CDR2 SMNVEV (reference sequence). The chain employs TRBV27 and TRBJ2-5; TRBD2 matches 12 bases. The sequence was collected from a male donor in good health and CMV-seropositive. Sequenced sample: PBMCs. The CDR3 loop reads CASMLLAGGETQYF. In DNA, the CDR3 is TGTGCCAGCATGCTACTAGCGGGGGGAGAGACCCAGTACTTC.